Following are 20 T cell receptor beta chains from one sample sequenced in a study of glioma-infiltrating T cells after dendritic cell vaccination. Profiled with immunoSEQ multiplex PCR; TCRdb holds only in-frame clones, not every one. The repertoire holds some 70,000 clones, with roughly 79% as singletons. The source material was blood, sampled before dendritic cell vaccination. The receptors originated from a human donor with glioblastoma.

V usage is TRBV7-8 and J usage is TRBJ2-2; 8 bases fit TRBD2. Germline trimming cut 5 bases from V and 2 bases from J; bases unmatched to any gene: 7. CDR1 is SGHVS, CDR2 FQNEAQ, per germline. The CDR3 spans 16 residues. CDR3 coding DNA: TGTGCCAGCAGCACCTATAGCGGGGAAAACACCGGGGAGCTGTTTTTT. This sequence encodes CASSTYSGENTGELFF.

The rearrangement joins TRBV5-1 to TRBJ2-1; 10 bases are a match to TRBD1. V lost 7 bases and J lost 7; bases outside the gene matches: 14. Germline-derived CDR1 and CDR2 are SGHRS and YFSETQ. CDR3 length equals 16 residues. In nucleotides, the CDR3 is TGCGCCAGCCGCCTCACCGGGACAGGGGTTATAAATGAGCAGTTCTTC. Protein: CASRLTGTGVINEQFF.

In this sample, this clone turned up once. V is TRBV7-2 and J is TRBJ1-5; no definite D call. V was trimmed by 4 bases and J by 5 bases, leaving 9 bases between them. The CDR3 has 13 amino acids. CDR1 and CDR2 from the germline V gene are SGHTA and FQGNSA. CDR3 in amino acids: CASSSTGDQPQHF. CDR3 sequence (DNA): TGTGCCAGCAGCTCCACCGGGGATCAGCCCCAGCATTTT.

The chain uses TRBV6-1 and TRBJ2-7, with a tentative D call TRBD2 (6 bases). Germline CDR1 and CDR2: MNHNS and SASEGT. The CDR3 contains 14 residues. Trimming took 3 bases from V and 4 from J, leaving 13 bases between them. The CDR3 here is CASSESPRGYEQYF. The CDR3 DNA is TGTGCCAGCAGTGAGTCTCCCCGGGGGTACGAGCAGTACTTC.

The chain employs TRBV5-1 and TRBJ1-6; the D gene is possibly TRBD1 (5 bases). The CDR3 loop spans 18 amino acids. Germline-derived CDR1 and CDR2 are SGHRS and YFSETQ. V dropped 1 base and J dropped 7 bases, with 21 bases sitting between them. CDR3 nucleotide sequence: TGCGCCAGCAGCTTGCGAGAGACAGATTTATCGCTGAATTCACCCCTCCACTTT. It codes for CASSLRETDLSLNSPLHF.

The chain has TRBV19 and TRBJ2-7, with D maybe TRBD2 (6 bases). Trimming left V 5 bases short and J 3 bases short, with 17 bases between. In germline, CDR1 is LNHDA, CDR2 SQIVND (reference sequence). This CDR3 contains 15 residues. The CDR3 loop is CASSRGTEGVYEQYF. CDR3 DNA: TGTGCCAGTAGTCGGGGTACGGAGGGAGTCTACGAGCAGTACTTC.

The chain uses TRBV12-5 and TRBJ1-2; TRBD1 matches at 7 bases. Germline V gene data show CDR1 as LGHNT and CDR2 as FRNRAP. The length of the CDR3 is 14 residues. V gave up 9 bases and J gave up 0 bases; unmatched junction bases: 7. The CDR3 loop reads CASERGPANYGYTF. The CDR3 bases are TGTGCTAGCGAGAGGGGGCCCGCTAACTATGGCTACACCTTC.

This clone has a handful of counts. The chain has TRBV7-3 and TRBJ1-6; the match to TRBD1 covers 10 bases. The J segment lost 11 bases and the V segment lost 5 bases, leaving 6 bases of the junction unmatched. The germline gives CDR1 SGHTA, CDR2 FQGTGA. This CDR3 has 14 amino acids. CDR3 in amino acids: CASSLGDRGTPLHF. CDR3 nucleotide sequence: TGTGCCAGCAGCCTCGGGGACAGGGGTACACCCCTCCACTTT.

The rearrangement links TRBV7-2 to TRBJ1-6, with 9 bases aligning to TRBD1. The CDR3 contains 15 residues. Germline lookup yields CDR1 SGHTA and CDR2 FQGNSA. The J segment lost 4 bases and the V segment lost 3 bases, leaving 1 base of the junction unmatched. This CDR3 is CASSFDRGYNSPLHF. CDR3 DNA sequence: TGTGCCAGCAGCTTCGACAGGGGGTATAATTCACCCCTCCACTTT.

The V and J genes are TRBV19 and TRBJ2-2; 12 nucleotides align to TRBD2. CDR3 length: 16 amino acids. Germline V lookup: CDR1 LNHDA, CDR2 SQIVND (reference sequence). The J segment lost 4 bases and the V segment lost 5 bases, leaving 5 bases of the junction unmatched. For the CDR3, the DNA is TGTGCCAGTAGTCCTGGACTAGCGGGGTCCACCGGGGAGCTGTTTTTT. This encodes CASSPGLAGSTGELFF.

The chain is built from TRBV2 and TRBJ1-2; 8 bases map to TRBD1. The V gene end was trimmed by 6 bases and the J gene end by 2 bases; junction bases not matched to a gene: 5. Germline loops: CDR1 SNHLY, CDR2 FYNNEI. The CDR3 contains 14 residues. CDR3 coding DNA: TGTGCCAGCAGGGAGACAGGGGTAAACTATGGCTACACCTTC. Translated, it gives CASRETGVNYGYTF.

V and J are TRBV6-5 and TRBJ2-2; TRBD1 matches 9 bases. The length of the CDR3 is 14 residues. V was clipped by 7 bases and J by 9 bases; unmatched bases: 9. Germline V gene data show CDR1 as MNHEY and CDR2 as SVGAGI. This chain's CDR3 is CASTTDRGSRELFF. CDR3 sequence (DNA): TGTGCCAGCACGACGGACAGGGGCAGCCGGGAGCTGTTTTTT.

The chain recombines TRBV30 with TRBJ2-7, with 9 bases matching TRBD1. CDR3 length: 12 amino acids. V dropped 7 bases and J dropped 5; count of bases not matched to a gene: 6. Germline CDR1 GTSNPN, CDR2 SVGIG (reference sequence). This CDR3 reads CASTGGVDEQYF. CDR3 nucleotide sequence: TGTGCCTCGACAGGGGGGGTTGACGAGCAGTACTTC.

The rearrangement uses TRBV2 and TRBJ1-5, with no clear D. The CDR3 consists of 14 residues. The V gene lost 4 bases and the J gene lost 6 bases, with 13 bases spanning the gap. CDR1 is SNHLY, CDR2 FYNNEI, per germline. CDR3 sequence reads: CASSGGVGVQPQHF. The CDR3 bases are TGTGCCAGCAGTGGAGGTGTGGGAGTTCAGCCCCAGCATTTT.

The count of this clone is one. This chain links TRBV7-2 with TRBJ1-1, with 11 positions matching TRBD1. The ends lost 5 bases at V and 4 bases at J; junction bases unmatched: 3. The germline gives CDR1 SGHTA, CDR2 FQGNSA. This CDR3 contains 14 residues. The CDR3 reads CASSRDRGSTEAFF. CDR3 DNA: TGTGCCAGCAGCAGGGACAGGGGGAGCACTGAAGCTTTCTTT.

This CDR3 is CASSYRGPEKLFF. The CDR3 DNA reads TGTGCCAGCAGTTACAGGGGTCCTGAAAAACTGTTTTTT. V usage is TRBV6-5 and J usage is TRBJ1-4; tentative D call: TRBD1 (5 bases). Germline loops: CDR1 MNHEY, CDR2 SVGAGI. The CDR3 is 13 amino acids. Trimming took off 2 bases at V and 7 bases at J, with 8 bases between the two ends.

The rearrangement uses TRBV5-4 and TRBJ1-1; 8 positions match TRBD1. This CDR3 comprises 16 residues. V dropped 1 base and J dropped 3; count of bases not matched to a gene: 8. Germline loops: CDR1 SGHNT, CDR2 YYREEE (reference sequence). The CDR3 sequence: CASSLYSQGAYTEAFF. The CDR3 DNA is TGTGCCAGCAGCTTGTATAGTCAGGGGGCGTACACTGAAGCTTTCTTT.

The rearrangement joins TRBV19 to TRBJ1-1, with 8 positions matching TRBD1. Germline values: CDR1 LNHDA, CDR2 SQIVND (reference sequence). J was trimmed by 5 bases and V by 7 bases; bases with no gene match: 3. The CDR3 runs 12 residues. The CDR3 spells CASTGGRTEAFF. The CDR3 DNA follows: TGTGCCAGTACAGGGGGCAGGACTGAAGCTTTCTTT. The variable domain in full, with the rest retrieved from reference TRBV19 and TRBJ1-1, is DGGITQSPKYLFRKEGQNVTLSCEQNLNHDAMYWYRQDPGQGLRLIYYSQIVNDFQKGDIAEGYSVSREKKESFPLTVTSAQKNPTAFYLCASTGGRTEAFFGQGTRLTVV.

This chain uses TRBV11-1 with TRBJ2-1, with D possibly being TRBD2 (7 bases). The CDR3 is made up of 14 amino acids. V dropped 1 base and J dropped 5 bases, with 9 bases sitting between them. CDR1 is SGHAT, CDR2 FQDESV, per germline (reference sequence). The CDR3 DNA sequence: TGTGCCAGCAGCTTAGGCGGGGGCAACAATGAGCAGTTCTTC. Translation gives CASSLGGGNNEQFF.

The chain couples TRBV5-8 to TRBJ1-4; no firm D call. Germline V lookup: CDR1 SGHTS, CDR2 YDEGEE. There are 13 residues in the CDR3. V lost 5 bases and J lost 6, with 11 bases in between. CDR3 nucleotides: TGTGCCAGCAGTCGGGTGCGTTATGAAAAACTGTTTTTT. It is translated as CASSRVRYEKLFF.